These 28 T cell receptor beta chains were sequenced from one sample in a study of OX40 agonist ivuxolimab in advanced cancers. Clones were sequenced by immunoSEQ multiplex PCR, and TCRdb holds only the in-frame ones, with some missing. The data show tens of thousands of clones, just over 90% seen once. The sequencing used CD4+ or CD8+ T cells sorted from blood, collected in a trial of the OX40 agonist ivuxolimab. The receptors stem from an adult with an advanced solid tumor such as melanoma, head and neck, liver or kidney cancer.

The chain links TRBV28 to TRBJ2-3; either TRBD1 or TRBD2 may fit D (7 bases each). The CDR3 sequence is 17 residues long. Germline V CDR1 and CDR2: MDHEN, SYDVKM. The V end lost 4 bases, the J end lost 10 bases, and 27 bases lay between the germline ends. This chain's CDR3 is CASSSFTGEGNIGAQYF. The CDR3 DNA is TGTGCCAGCAGTTCGTTCACAGGGGAGGGGAACATAGGTGCGCAGTATTTT.

The chain recombines TRBV10-3 with TRBJ2-3; possible D gene TRBD2, 6 bases. Trimming took off 8 bases at V and 0 bases at J, with 15 bases between the two ends. This CDR3 region has 15 residues. The germline V gene has CDR1 ENHRY and CDR2 SYGVKD. CDR3 bases: TGTGCCATCGGGCCGTTCGGGGGTAGCACAGATACGCAGTATTTT. It encodes CAIGPFGGSTDTQYF.

V gene TRBV5-1 combines with J gene TRBJ1-2; 8 bases are shared with TRBD1. V lost 4 bases, J lost 4 bases, and 6 bases stayed unmatched. CDR3 size: 14 residues. The germline CDR1 and CDR2 sequences are SGHRS and YFSETQ. Written as DNA, the CDR3 is TGCGCCAGCAGCACAGGACAGGGACTCTATGGCTACACCTTC. This codes for CASSTGQGLYGYTF.

This clone was seen more than once but under ten times. The chain uses TRBV7-9 and TRBJ2-7; perhaps TRBD1 as D (5 bases). Germline CDR1 reads SEHNR; CDR2 reads FQNEAQ (reference sequence). This CDR3 is 15 amino acids long. V was shortened by 5 bases and J by 9 bases, with 23 bases between the two germline ends. DNA of the CDR3: TGTGCCAGCAGCACTACCGAAAGCAGGGAAAGGGCGCAGTACTTC. Protein sequence: CASSTTESRERAQYF.

This chain uses TRBV6-6 with TRBJ2-1, with TRBD2 identical over 11 bases. Germline V lookup: CDR1 MNHNY, CDR2 SVGAGI (reference sequence). J gave up 3 bases and V 6 bases, and 4 bases lay outside the gene matches. This CDR3 has 15 amino acids. In DNA form, the CDR3 reads TGTGCCAGCAGGATGACTAGCGGGATCTACAATGAGCAGTTCTTC. It yields the protein CASRMTSGIYNEQFF.

This clone was found once. This rearrangement joins TRBV18 to TRBJ2-3, with a tentative D call TRBD1 (5 bases). This CDR3 has 16 amino acids. CDR1 KGHSH and CDR2 LQKENI come from the germline V gene. V shed 5 bases and J shed 4 bases, with 19 bases lying between them. The CDR3 nucleotides read TGTGCCAGCTCAACTCGCTGGGCTAGGGGCCCAGATACGCAGTATTTT. Translation: CASSTRWARGPDTQYF.

V and J are TRBV6-5 and TRBJ2-3; D possibly uses TRBD1 or TRBD2 (5 bases each). The germline V and J ends were trimmed by 2 bases and 7 bases, with 16 bases remaining between them. The CDR3 loop spans 15 amino acids. Germline lookup yields CDR1 MNHEY and CDR2 SVGAGI. The CDR3 sequence: CASSYAPGTPNTQYF. As DNA, the CDR3 is TGTGCCAGCAGTTACGCGCCCGGGACCCCTAATACGCAGTATTTT.

V gene TRBV6-4 combines with J gene TRBJ2-1; TRBD1 matches at 7 bases. The CDR3 extends over 15 amino acids. The V and J ends lost 3 bases and 2 bases, in that order; junction bases with no gene match: 4. Germline V gene data show CDR1 as MRHNA and CDR2 as SNTAGT. CDR3 nucleotide sequence: TGTGCCAGCAGTGAGGTGACAGGGCCCTACAATGAGCAGTTCTTC. Its protein is CASSEVTGPYNEQFF.

The CDR3: CASSPLAGHSGNTIYF. CDR3 coding DNA: TGTGCCAGCAGCCCTCTTGCGGGCCACTCTGGAAACACCATATATTTT. The V and J genes are TRBV7-6 and TRBJ1-3, with D uncertain. The CDR3 is made up of 16 amino acids. Trimming shortened V by 5 bases and J by 0 bases, and 14 bases separated the two germline ends. Germline assignment: CDR1 SGHVS and CDR2 FNYEAQ. Combining the CDR3 with reference TRBV7-6 and TRBJ1-3 gives the whole variable domain GAGVSQSPRYKVTKRGQDVALRCDPISGHVSLYWYRQALGQGPEFLTYFNYEAQQDKSGLPNDRFSAERPEGSISTLTIQRTEQRDSAMYRCASSPLAGHSGNTIYFGEGSWLTVV.

As for this clone: Different DNA sequences within this sample yield the same CDR3. CDR3 in amino acids: CASSPRTGETQYF. The CDR3 DNA follows: TGTGCCAGCTCACCACGTACGGGGGAGACCCAGTACTTC. The chain recombines TRBV18 with TRBJ2-5; weak D call: TRBD2 (5 bases). Trimming took 1 base from V and 5 from J, leaving 8 bases between them. This CDR3 has 13 amino acids. CDR1 and CDR2 (germline): KGHSH, LQKENI.

The V and J genes are TRBV9 and TRBJ2-1; TRBD2 matches at 8 bases. The CDR3 runs to 16 residues. Germline CDR1 reads SGDLS; CDR2 reads YYNGEE. The V and J ends lost 0 bases and 10 bases, in that order; junction bases with no gene match: 12. CDR3 protein: CASSVDPGGVNVEQFF. The DNA of the CDR3 is TGTGCCAGCAGCGTAGATCCGGGAGGGGTAAATGTGGAGCAGTTCTTC.

This chain uses TRBV15 with TRBJ1-5; maybe TRBD1 (5 bases). In germline, CDR1 is LNHNV, CDR2 YYDKDF (reference sequence). Trimming shortened V by 5 bases and J by 2 bases, and 13 bases separated the two germline ends. The CDR3 runs to 15 residues. The CDR3 DNA follows: TGTGCCACCAGCCAAAATAGGGGAGGCAATCAGCCCCAGCATTTT. As protein: CATSQNRGGNQPQHF.

The chain employs TRBV7-2 and TRBJ2-7, with TRBD2 matching over 8 bases. After removal of 3 bases from V and 12 bases from J, the junction contained 16 bases not matched to a gene. This CDR3 spans 15 amino acids. Germline CDR1 reads SGHTA; CDR2 reads FQGNSA. The CDR3 nucleotides read TGTGCCAGCAGCTTCGCCTTTACTAGCGGAGAAAGTACGTACTTC. Protein sequence: CASSFAFTSGESTYF.

This clone was seen only once. The chain joins TRBV5-5 to TRBJ1-1; D is uncertain. V lost 4 bases to trimming and J lost 1 base, with 11 bases between them. In germline, CDR1 is SGHKS, CDR2 YYEKEE (reference sequence). The CDR3 length is 14 residues. The CDR3 DNA reads as TGTGCCAGCAGCCTGGACCCACCGAACACTGAAGCTTTCTTT. This sequence encodes CASSLDPPNTEAFF.

The chain uses TRBV6-5 and TRBJ1-2; D is possibly TRBD1 (5 bases). Germline lookup yields CDR1 MNHEY and CDR2 SVGAGI. The CDR3 is made up of 11 amino acids. The V and J ends lost 7 bases and 4 bases respectively, with 7 bases between them. CDR3 DNA sequence: TGTGCCAGCAAGGGACTCTATGGCTACACCTTC. Protein product: CASKGLYGYTF.

The rearrangement joins TRBV7-9 to TRBJ1-1; D remains unclear. CDR1 is SEHNR and CDR2 is FQNEAQ in the germline V gene (reference sequence). This CDR3 spans 13 amino acids. V gave up 4 bases and J gave up 4 bases, with 10 bases separating them. CDR3 coding DNA: TGTGCCAGCAGCTCACAAGCGAGCACTGAAGCTTTCTTT. This gives the protein CASSSQASTEAFF.

The chain links TRBV9 to TRBJ2-1; TRBD1 might be the D (6 bases). The CDR3 runs to 15 residues. Deletions cut 0 bases from V and 8 bases from J, with 15 bases between. CDR1 SGDLS and CDR2 YYNGEE come from the germline V gene. The CDR3 DNA reads TGTGCCAGCAGCGTAGGCTTGGACAGTCTAGATGAGCAGTTCTTC. Translating gives CASSVGLDSLDEQFF. Variable domain in full (rest from reference TRBV9 and TRBJ2-1): DSGVTQTPKHLITATGQRVTLRCSPRSGDLSVYWYQQSLDQGLQFLIQYYNGEERAKGNILERFSAQQFPDLHSELNLSSLELGDSALYFCASSVGLDSLDEQFFGPGTRLTVL.

The chain uses TRBV11-2 and TRBJ2-3; TRBD2 aligns across 7 bases. Germline-derived CDR1 and CDR2 are SGHAT and FQNNGV. The CDR3 is 16 amino acids. The trim removed 5 bases at V and 2 bases at J, leaving 10 bases unmatched. CDR3 amino acids: CASSPVTRGDTDTQYF. The CDR3 bases are TGTGCCAGCAGCCCCGTGACTCGGGGGGACACAGATACGCAGTATTTT.

The rearrangement uses TRBV15 and TRBJ2-2, with D maybe TRBD1 (5 bases). CDR3 length: 14 residues. Germline lookup yields CDR1 LNHNV and CDR2 YYDKDF (reference sequence). Trimming removed 1 base from V and 9 bases from J, with 12 bases in between. Written as DNA, the CDR3 is TGTGCCACCAGCAGAGTAGGGGTGGGGCGGGAGCTGTTTTTT. Residues: CATSRVGVGRELFF. Based on the CDR3 plus reference TRBV15 and TRBJ2-2, the full variable domain is DAMVIQNPRYQVTQFGKPVTLSCSQTLNHNVMYWYQQKSSQAPKLLFHYYDKDFNNEADTPDNFQSRRPNTSFCFLDIRSPGLGDTAMYLCATSRVGVGRELFFGEGSRLTVL.

The chain is built from TRBV18 and TRBJ1-2; D gene unclear. Germline lookup yields CDR1 KGHSH and CDR2 LQKENI. V lost 2 bases, J lost 2 bases, and 12 bases lay in between. The CDR3 runs 15 residues. Here the CDR3 DNA reads TGTGCCAGCTCACCAGGTAAAGGGAGCAACTATGGCTACACCTTC. It is translated as CASSPGKGSNYGYTF.

The V call is TRBV19, the J call TRBJ1-1; 11 bases align to TRBD1. This CDR3 is 16 amino acids long. From germline, CDR1 is LNHDA and CDR2 SQIVND (reference sequence). Trimming at V came to 5 bases and at J to 6 bases, leaving 11 bases not matched to a gene. The CDR3: CASSLSRDRGYAEAFF. CDR3 bases: TGTGCCAGTAGTCTTTCTCGGGACAGGGGGTACGCTGAAGCTTTCTTT.

The chain combines TRBV18 with TRBJ1-1, with TRBD1 matching over 10 bases. The CDR3 is made up of 14 amino acids. V lost 8 bases and J lost 6; bases outside the gene matches: 9. Germline V gives CDR1 KGHSH, CDR2 LQKENI. CDR3 DNA: TGTGCCAGCAATCCGGGACAGGGGAGGGCTGAAGCTTTCTTT. Protein product: CASNPGQGRAEAFF.

The chain has TRBV6-1 and TRBJ2-4; D uncertain. Germline CDR1 reads MNHNS; CDR2 reads SASEGT. V lost 4 bases to trimming and J lost 5 bases, with 18 bases between them. The length of the CDR3 is 16 residues. CDR3 loop: CASSVGHLEPQNIQYF. DNA for the CDR3: TGTGCCAGCAGTGTAGGTCACCTAGAACCTCAAAACATTCAGTACTTC.

The rearrangement joins TRBV7-2 to TRBJ2-1; D gene ambiguous. The CDR3 has 14 residues. The germline V gene has CDR1 SGHTA and CDR2 FQGNSA. Between the trimmed V and J ends, which lost 5 bases and 3 bases, there was a span of 11 bases. CDR3 amino acids: CASSLRLVYNEQFF. CDR3 sequence (DNA): TGTGCCAGCAGCCTTCGACTGGTCTACAATGAGCAGTTCTTC.

This rearrangement joins TRBV10-3 to TRBJ2-3; D not resolved. Trimming took off 2 bases at V and 1 base at J, with 7 bases between the two ends. CDR3 length: 14 amino acids. Germline V gives CDR1 ENHRY, CDR2 SYGVKD. The CDR3 DNA follows: TGTGCCATCAGTGAGGGGGTAGGCACAGATACGCAGTATTTT. Translating it yields CAISEGVGTDTQYF.

The rearrangement uses TRBV21-1 and TRBJ1-1. TRBV21-1 is a listed pseudogene. The CDR3 loop spans 14 amino acids. The DNA of the CDR3 is TGTGCCAGCAGCAAACCGGCGACTAACACTGAAGCTTTCTTT. Its translation is CASSKPATNTEAFF.

The J gene is TRBJ2-7, the V gene TRBV19; D unclear. CDR1 and CDR2 (germline): LNHDA, SQIVND (reference sequence). Deletions cut 2 bases from V and 5 bases from J, with 13 bases between. The CDR3 covers 14 residues. CDR3: CASSIRMGFDEQYF. In DNA, the CDR3 is TGTGCCAGTAGTATAAGAATGGGGTTCGACGAGCAGTACTTC.

The CDR3 loop reads CASSVLGGEGFF. The DNA for the CDR3 is TGTGCCAGCAGTGTCTTGGGGGGGGAGGGGTTCTTT. V and J are TRBV6-1 and TRBJ1-1, with a weak D call TRBD1 (5 bases). Per germline, CDR1 MNHNS and CDR2 SASEGT. This CDR3 has 12 residues. V lost 4 bases to trimming and J lost 14 bases, with 17 bases between them.